The 2 T cell receptor beta chains presented below share a single source sample, sequenced in a study of Ad26.COV2.S vaccination and SARS-CoV-2 variants. The data were produced by immunoSEQ multiplex PCR, yet TCRdb's version contains in-frame clones alone and is incomplete. Of some 340,000 clones in the sample, 85% to 90% were seen once. Regarding treatment: some 20 received Ad26.COV2.S at low or high dose, single or two shots; roughly five received placebo; per-sample allocation not given. Specimen acquisition occurred on day 63 following the initial vaccine or placebo injection. Specimen: peripheral blood, collected in a trial of Ad26.COV2.S vaccine versus placebo. The receptors shown here come from a person aged 18 to 59 who received the Ad26.COV2.S COVID-19 vaccine or a placebo.

This clone has a handful of counts. This rearrangement joins TRBV5-1 to TRBJ1-2; possibly TRBD1 for D (5 bases). Trimming shortened V by 2 bases and J by 8 bases, and 25 bases separated the two germline ends. The CDR3 has 17 amino acids. Germline CDR1 SGHRS, CDR2 YFSETQ. In DNA form, the CDR3 reads TGCGCCAGCAGCTTCTCGGCGGGATTCGAGGGTGGGGACGGCTACACCTTC. Amino acids: CASSFSAGFEGGDGYTF.

This chain connects TRBV6-5 to TRBJ1-1; 7 positions agree with TRBD1. The CDR3 loop spans 13 amino acids. Germline CDR1 MNHEY, CDR2 SVGAGI. J was trimmed by 1 base and V by 6 bases; bases with no gene match: 2. The CDR3 DNA reads as TGTGCCAGCAGGGGACAGAGGAACACTGAAGCTTTCTTT. Translating gives CASRGQRNTEAFF.